This passage covers 22 T cell receptor beta chains from one sample sequenced in a study of CD8+ T cells in alopecia areata. Treatment: oral pan-JAK inhibitor, 5-10 mg twice daily. Sequencing relied on a cDNA template that was reverse transcribed from extracted RNA. Profiling relied on immunoSEQ multiplex PCR, and the TCRdb table lists in-frame clones only, not all of them. The table lists roughly 190,000 clones, about three fifths of them singletons. The input for sequencing was CD4+ T cells sorted from blood, taken at week 4, from a patient treated with tofacitinib. The receptors derive from a human donor with alopecia areata.

V usage is TRBV7-2 and J usage is TRBJ2-3; 7 nucleotides match TRBD1. Germline CDR1 SGHTA, CDR2 FQGNSA. There are 13 residues in the CDR3. With V trimmed by 4 bases and J by 14 bases, 12 bases remained unmatched. The CDR3 region has the DNA TGTGCCAGCAGCTGGGACAGACCAACCCTCCCGTATTTT. Amino acids: CASSWDRPTLPYF.

V and J are TRBV29-1 and TRBJ2-5; 9 bases are shared with TRBD1. This CDR3 spans 13 amino acids. Trimming took 7 bases from V and 3 from J; bases not matched to a gene: 6. The germline CDR1 and CDR2 sequences are SQVTM and ANQGSEA. The CDR3 spells CSARGQGEETQYF. In nucleotides, the CDR3 is TGCAGCGCTAGGGGACAGGGCGAAGAGACCCAGTACTTC.

J is TRBJ1-1 and V is TRBV27; maybe TRBD1 (6 bases). Trimming removed 6 bases at V and 4 bases at J, with 15 bases between. The germline V gene has CDR1 MNHEY and CDR2 SMNVEV (reference sequence). CDR3 length equals 14 residues. CDR3 bases: TGTGCCAGCAGCCGACAGGAATGGGGCACTGAAGCTTTCTTT. As protein: CASSRQEWGTEAFF.

V usage is TRBV2 and J usage is TRBJ2-2; D remains ambiguous. Germline V gives CDR1 SNHLY, CDR2 FYNNEI. The CDR3 is made up of 13 amino acids. V was cut by 1 base and J by 4 bases, with 4 bases left in between. The DNA of the CDR3 is TGTGCCAGCAGTGAAGTCCGCACCGGGGAGCTGTTTTTT. It encodes CASSEVRTGELFF.

The genes are TRBV15 and TRBJ2-7; D remains unclear. V lost 3 bases and J lost 4, with 7 bases in between. The CDR3 runs to 12 residues. CDR1 is LNHNV, CDR2 YYDKDF, per germline (reference sequence). The CDR3 loop is CATSSPTYEQYF. The CDR3 DNA follows: TGTGCCACCAGCAGTCCTACTTACGAGCAGTACTTC.

The chain's CDR3 is CSVDRTGGETQYF. The CDR3 DNA is TGCAGCGTTGATCGGACAGGTGGAGAGACCCAGTACTTC. V usage is TRBV29-1 and J usage is TRBJ2-5; 7 nucleotides line up with TRBD1. CDR1 and CDR2 (germline): SQVTM, ANQGSEA. Trimming removed 3 bases from V and 4 bases from J; junction bases left unmatched: 5. The CDR3 runs to 13 residues.

The rearrangement links TRBV4-1 to TRBJ1-1; 8 bases line up with TRBD1. The J segment lost 2 bases and the V segment lost 0 bases, leaving 11 bases of the junction unmatched. This CDR3 has 18 residues. Germline assignment: CDR1 MGHRA and CDR2 YSYEKL. CDR3: CASSQEYAGGFPNTEAFF. The CDR3 nucleotides read TGCGCCAGCAGCCAAGAATATGCAGGGGGCTTCCCAAACACTGAAGCTTTCTTT.

Points on this clone: Other DNA sequences in the sample encode the same CDR3. The chain joins TRBV29-1 to TRBJ1-5, with D maybe TRBD1 (5 bases). This CDR3 is 12 amino acids long. Germline V gives CDR1 SQVTM, CDR2 ANQGSEA. V lost 4 bases and J 1 base, leaving 5 bases between the germline ends. The CDR3 region has the DNA TGCAGCGTTGCAGGGAGCAATCAGCCCCAGCATTTT. Encoded protein: CSVAGSNQPQHF.

This rearrangement joins TRBV5-1 to TRBJ2-2; D gene unclear. Per the germline V gene, CDR1 is SGHRS and CDR2 is YFSETQ. The CDR3 is 11 amino acids. V lost 8 bases, J lost 1 base, and 3 bases lay in between. The CDR3 protein is CARRNTGELFF. Written as DNA, the CDR3 is TGCGCCAGGCGGAACACCGGGGAGCTGTTTTTT.

V and J are TRBV29-1 and TRBJ2-1, with 8 bases aligning to TRBD2. This CDR3 is 15 amino acids long. The V segment lost 3 bases and the J segment 9 bases; nucleotides outside the gene matches: 13. In germline, CDR1 is SQVTM, CDR2 ANQGSEA. The CDR3 loop reads CSVESNEREWTEQFF. CDR3 DNA sequence: TGCAGCGTTGAGTCTAACGAGCGGGAGTGGACTGAGCAGTTCTTC.

The chain's CDR3 is CSAGAVQNTEAFF. The CDR3 DNA follows: TGCAGCGCTGGGGCTGTACAGAACACTGAAGCTTTCTTT. This sequence joins TRBV29-1 and TRBJ1-1; tentative D call: TRBD1 (5 bases). Germline values: CDR1 SQVTM, CDR2 ANQGSEA. The V and J ends lost 7 bases and 1 base respectively, with 13 bases between them. CDR3 length: 13 residues.

The rearrangement joins TRBV19 to TRBJ1-2; D is ambiguous. Trimming left V 2 bases short and J 4 bases short, with 14 bases between. The germline V gene encodes CDR1 LNHDA and CDR2 SQIVND (reference sequence). CDR3 length: 15 residues. Here the CDR3 reads CASSIRGDNGYGYTF. CDR3 in DNA: TGTGCCAGTAGTATACGGGGAGACAACGGCTATGGCTACACCTTC.

This chain uses TRBV28 with TRBJ2-5; TRBD1 might be the D (6 bases). CDR1 and CDR2 from the germline V gene are MDHEN and SYDVKM. The CDR3 runs 13 residues. Deletions cut 8 bases from V and 7 bases from J, with 17 bases between. CDR3 residues: CASLRMLGGTQYF. CDR3 DNA: TGTGCCAGCTTGAGAATGTTAGGGGGGACCCAGTACTTC.

This clone was counted a single time. The chain has TRBV6-6 and TRBJ1-1; D call uncertain. This CDR3 contains 16 residues. V lost 5 bases, J lost 7 bases, and 23 bases lay in between. Germline assignment: CDR1 MNHNY and CDR2 SVGAGI (reference sequence). CDR3: CASSALPAAQVSEAFF. The CDR3 DNA sequence: TGTGCCAGCAGTGCTCTCCCCGCAGCGCAGGTCAGTGAAGCTTTCTTT.

This rearrangement joins TRBV27 to TRBJ2-6; perhaps TRBD1 as D (5 bases). This CDR3 has 18 amino acids. CDR1 and CDR2 (germline): MNHEY, SMNVEV (reference sequence). V shed 5 bases and J shed 0 bases, with 17 bases lying between them. The CDR3 protein is CASSVRGQLFSGANVLTF. The CDR3 nucleotides read TGTGCCAGCAGTGTAAGGGGCCAGTTGTTCTCTGGGGCCAACGTCCTGACTTTC.

The J gene is TRBJ1-1, the V gene TRBV25-1, with a possible D match to TRBD1 (5 bases). This CDR3 region has 13 residues. Germline V gene lookup returns CDR1 MGHDK and CDR2 SYGVNS. Trimming stripped 6 bases from V and 3 bases from J, with 11 bases between. In nucleotides, the CDR3 is TGTGCCAGCAGCGGGGCGGGGGACACTGAAGCTTTCTTT. It is translated as CASSGAGDTEAFF.

This clone was detected a few times. The rearrangement uses TRBV28 and TRBJ1-5; a possible D gene is TRBD1 (6 bases). The CDR3 totals 16 residues. Trimming pared 5 bases from V and 1 base from J, leaving 15 bases between. Germline V gives CDR1 MDHEN, CDR2 SYDVKM. Here the CDR3 reads CASSHGVQGSNQPQHF. CDR3 bases: TGTGCCAGCAGTCATGGGGTGCAGGGGAGCAATCAGCCCCAGCATTTT.

The gene calls are TRBV23-1 and TRBJ2-7; D is unclear. TRBV23-1 carries the ORF label, with uncertain function. V was pared by 7 bases and J by 5 bases, with 3 bases between. This CDR3 spans 9 amino acids. The CDR3 region has the DNA TGCGCCAGCACCCACGAGCAGTACTTC. This translates into CASTHEQYF.

This chain connects TRBV11-2 to TRBJ2-1; D unclear. CDR1 and CDR2 (germline): SGHAT, FQNNGV. The V end was cut by 5 bases, the J end by 9 bases, with 20 bases between. This CDR3 region has 15 residues. CDR3 region: CASSQTLAAISEQFF. The CDR3 coding sequence is TGTGCCAGCAGCCAAACTTTGGCAGCGATCAGTGAGCAGTTCTTC.

A note on this clone: This CDR3 is also generated by other DNA sequences in the sample. The chain joins TRBV9 to TRBJ1-1; D not resolved. This CDR3 region has 13 residues. Trimming removed 0 bases from V and 1 base from J, with 4 bases in between. Germline values: CDR1 SGDLS, CDR2 YYNGEE. The CDR3 loop is CASSVVQNTEAFF. CDR3 bases: TGTGCCAGCAGCGTAGTCCAGAACACTGAAGCTTTCTTT.

This clone turned up a few times. The rearrangement uses TRBV30 and TRBJ1-1; 7 bases are a match to TRBD1. The V and J ends lost 4 bases and 3 bases, in that order; junction bases with no gene match: 2. The CDR3 length is 12 residues. CDR1 and CDR2 from the germline V gene are GTSNPN and SVGIG (reference sequence). Here the CDR3 reads CAWTTGHTEAFF. The CDR3 DNA follows: TGTGCCTGGACGACAGGGCACACTGAAGCTTTCTTT.

The V call is TRBV7-2, the J call TRBJ2-2; unclear D gene. Between the trimmed V and J ends, which lost 4 bases and 0 bases, there was a span of 3 bases. CDR3 length: 13 amino acids. CDR1 and CDR2 from the germline V gene are SGHTA and FQGNSA. The CDR3 region is CASSSPNTGELFF. The CDR3 coding sequence is TGTGCCAGCAGCTCTCCGAACACCGGGGAGCTGTTTTTT.